One sample yielded the 28 T cell receptor beta chains listed below, sequenced in a study of CD8 T cells in ankylosing spondylitis. Study-level results: Ankylosing spondylitis blood appeared to be characterized by a TCR beta motif of under ten highly homologous variants.

One entry per CDR3 protein results from TCRdb running MiXCR on the 5' RACE reads. Here the sample spans a few hundred thousand distinct CDR3 sequences, approximately 20% being singletons. No antigens are known for them. The specimen was blood, either unsorted or a sorted T cell fraction (not recorded which). These receptors all come from a male donor with ankylosing spondylitis.

The chain couples TRBV7-9 to TRBJ2-5, with TRBD1 matching 7 bases. The CDR3 is 15 amino acids. Germline CDR1 is SEHNR and CDR2 is FQNEAQ (reference sequence). V dropped 5 bases and J dropped 2; count of bases not matched to a gene: 8. The CDR3 here is CASSQQGTRQETQYF. The CDR3, as DNA: TGTGCCAGCAGCCAACAGGGGACCCGACAAGAGACCCAGTACTTC.

This clonotype was picked up a small number of times. CDR3 in amino acids: CASSPTGGAWNTEAFF. Written as DNA, the CDR3 is TGTGCCAGCAGCCCAACCGGGGGCGCGTGGAACACTGAAGCTTTCTTT. The V gene is TRBV28, the J gene TRBJ1-1; tentatively, D is TRBD1 (6 bases). CDR3 length: 16 amino acids. V lost 6 bases and J 1 base, leaving 18 bases between the germline ends. Germline V gives CDR1 MDHEN, CDR2 SYDVKM.

V is TRBV20-1 and J is TRBJ2-7; 8 positions match TRBD1. CDR1 and CDR2 (germline): DFQATT, SNEGSKA (reference sequence). The CDR3 has 12 amino acids. Unmatched junction bases numbered 8, after V lost 5 bases and J lost 8 bases. The CDR3 loop is CSAASDRVQQYF. DNA for the CDR3: TGCAGTGCTGCCTCGGACAGGGTACAGCAGTACTTC.

The chain joins TRBV18 to TRBJ1-2; perhaps TRBD1 as D (6 bases). The germline gives CDR1 KGHSH, CDR2 LQKENI. This CDR3 region has 15 residues. V was shortened by 5 bases and J by 4 bases, with 17 bases between the two germline ends. For the CDR3, the DNA is TGTGCCAGCTCAATCCGGGACACTGAGGGCTATGGCTACACCTTC. Amino acids: CASSIRDTEGYGYTF.

This clonotype was seen many times. The V call is TRBV7-2, the J call TRBJ2-1; maybe TRBD2 (6 bases). CDR3 length: 13 residues. Trimming took off 7 bases at V and 9 bases at J, with 16 bases between the two ends. From germline, CDR1 is SGHTA and CDR2 FQGNSA. The CDR3 is CASNQVRGGEQFF. The CDR3 nucleotides are TGTGCCAGCAACCAAGTTAGGGGAGGTGAGCAGTTCTTC.

V and J are TRBV5-1 and TRBJ2-1; TRBD2 matches 8 bases. Trimming took 0 bases from V and 4 from J; bases not matched to a gene: 6. The V gene's germline CDR1 is SGHRS and CDR2 YFSETQ. This CDR3 spans 16 amino acids. The CDR3 bases are TGCGCCAGCAGCTTGGGGGCTAGCGGGCTTTACAATGAGCAGTTCTTC. Translated: CASSLGASGLYNEQFF.

The CDR3: CASSVDLGPNTEAFF. DNA for the CDR3: TGTGCCAGCAGCGTAGATCTCGGCCCGAACACTGAAGCTTTCTTT. The chain uses TRBV9 and TRBJ1-1; D is undetermined. The CDR3 is 15 residues long. Germline V gene sequence: CDR1 SGDLS, CDR2 YYNGEE. The V and J ends lost 0 bases and 1 base respectively, with 10 bases between them.

This clonotype was observed a handful of times. V usage is TRBV20-1 and J usage is TRBJ2-5, with D uncertain. CDR1 DFQATT and CDR2 SNEGSKA come from the germline V gene (reference sequence). This CDR3 region has 13 residues. V lost 4 bases, J lost 2 bases, and 11 bases lay in between. CDR3 sequence (DNA): TGCAGTGCTACACGGGCCTTTCAAGAGACCCAGTACTTC. Its protein product is CSATRAFQETQYF.

This clonotype has just a few counts. The chain recombines TRBV29-1 with TRBJ2-3, with 11 positions matching TRBD2. The V segment lost 7 bases and the J segment 4 bases; nucleotides outside the gene matches: 7. Germline-derived CDR1 and CDR2 are SQVTM and ANQGSEA. This CDR3 contains 14 residues. DNA for the CDR3: TGCAGCGCGTCGACTAGCGGGACCTCAGATACGCAGTATTTT. Translating gives CSASTSGTSDTQYF.

This clonotype has a handful of counts. This chain connects TRBV24-1 to TRBJ2-3; 10 nucleotides agree with TRBD2. This CDR3 comprises 17 residues. With V trimmed by 7 bases and J by 4 bases, 13 bases remained unmatched. From germline, CDR1 is KGHDR and CDR2 SFDVKD. The chain's CDR3 is CATSDRSAGGTADTQYF. The CDR3 DNA follows: TGTGCCACCAGCGATCGGTCAGCGGGAGGGACGGCAGATACGCAGTATTTT.

This clonotype turned up a few times. The CDR3 DNA follows: TGCGCCAGCAGCCAAGAACTAGCGGAGTACCAAGAGACCCAGTACTTC. Amino acids: CASSQELAEYQETQYF. This chain joins TRBV4-3 and TRBJ2-5; TRBD2 aligns across 8 bases. The CDR3 is 16 residues long. Germline V gives CDR1 LGHNA, CDR2 YSLEER. V was pared by 0 bases and J by 0 bases, with 3 bases of the junction left unmatched.

This chain joins TRBV30 and TRBJ2-1; 7 nucleotides match TRBD2. This CDR3 spans 15 amino acids. V trimming: 2 bases; J trimming: 2 bases; junction bases outside the gene matches: 6. Germline V CDR1 and CDR2: GTSNPN, SVGIG (reference sequence). The chain's CDR3 is CAWSISSGAYNEQFF. Here the CDR3 DNA reads TGTGCCTGGAGTATATCAAGCGGGGCCTACAATGAGCAGTTCTTC.

This clonotype was picked up a small number of times. The chain couples TRBV30 to TRBJ2-7; D is uncertain. There are 13 residues in the CDR3. CDR1 is GTSNPN and CDR2 is SVGIG in the germline V gene (reference sequence). The germline V and J ends were trimmed by 0 bases and 7 bases, with 13 bases remaining between them. For the CDR3, the DNA is TGTGCCTGGAGTGTACTGGTTTACGGGGAGCAGTACTTC. It specifies CAWSVLVYGEQYF.

The chain employs TRBV7-8 and TRBJ2-5; 8 bases fit TRBD1. J gave up 3 bases and V 2 bases, and 11 bases lay outside the gene matches. Looked up from germline, CDR1 is SGHVS and CDR2 is FQNEAQ. CDR3 size: 17 residues. The CDR3 coding sequence is TGTGCCAGCAGCTTACATGGGGCAGGGGGCTCGAAAGAGACCCAGTACTTC. This translates into CASSLHGAGGSKETQYF.

The J gene is TRBJ1-4, the V gene TRBV5-4; the D gene is possibly TRBD1 (6 bases). CDR3 length equals 14 residues. Deletions cut 4 bases from V and 8 bases from J, with 15 bases between. CDR1 and CDR2 from the germline V gene are SGHNT and YYREEE (reference sequence). The CDR3, as DNA: TGTGCCAGCAGCCACGAAGGGGGTGGGGAAAAACTGTTTTTT. This translates into CASSHEGGGEKLFF.

This clonotype was counted many times. This chain links TRBV12-3 or TRBV12-4 with TRBJ2-1, with 9 nucleotides matching TRBD2. The CDR3 length is 15 residues. Germline trimming cut 5 bases from V and 6 bases from J; bases unmatched to any gene: 8. CDR3 protein: CASSLSGSPLNEQFF. CDR3 nucleotide sequence: TGTGCCAGCAGTCTTAGCGGGAGCCCCCTCAATGAGCAGTTCTTC.

This rearrangement joins TRBV5-5 to TRBJ2-7, with D uncertain. The germline V gene has CDR1 SGHKS and CDR2 YYEKEE (reference sequence). The V gene lost 4 bases and the J gene lost 7 bases, with 18 bases spanning the gap. CDR3 length: 14 amino acids. The CDR3: CASSPRPIDGEQYF. CDR3 nucleotides: TGTGCCAGCAGCCCAAGACCGATAGATGGGGAGCAGTACTTC.

This chain uses TRBV28 with TRBJ2-7, with 11 positions matching TRBD2. V shed 1 base, J shed 4 bases, and the junction held 6 bases outside the gene matches. The CDR3 loop spans 16 amino acids. Germline-derived CDR1 and CDR2 are MDHEN and SYDVKM. CDR3 nucleotide sequence: TGTGCCAGCAGTTTATCACTACTAGCGGGAGTGTACGAGCAGTACTTC. Translation gives CASSLSLLAGVYEQYF.

This clonotype was counted a few times. The genes are TRBV5-1 and TRBJ2-1; D remains ambiguous. The ends were cut back, 0 bases at V and 2 bases at J, with 12 bases in the middle. Germline V gene data show CDR1 as SGHRS and CDR2 as YFSETQ. The CDR3 runs 16 residues. The CDR3 region is CASSLEVAATYNEQFF. CDR3 nucleotides: TGCGCCAGCAGCTTGGAAGTCGCGGCAACCTACAATGAGCAGTTCTTC.

The chain links TRBV19 to TRBJ2-7, with 11 nucleotides matching TRBD2. J was trimmed by 5 bases and V by 4 bases; bases with no gene match: 4. The CDR3 contains 14 residues. From germline, CDR1 is LNHDA and CDR2 SQIVND (reference sequence). The chain's CDR3 is CASSRGTSGNEQYF. The CDR3 DNA is TGTGCCAGTAGTAGGGGGACTAGCGGTAACGAGCAGTACTTC.

The chain carries TRBV12-3 or TRBV12-4 and TRBJ1-1; the match to TRBD1 covers 10 bases. The CDR3 is made up of 16 amino acids. V gave up 5 bases and J gave up 1 base; unmatched junction bases: 7. The CDR3 region has the DNA TGTGCCAGCAGTCCCCGGACAGGGGGATCGAACACTGAAGCTTTCTTT. Encoded protein: CASSPRTGGSNTEAFF.

The chain recombines TRBV10-2 with TRBJ2-1; TRBD2 aligns across 8 bases. From germline, CDR1 is WSHSY and CDR2 SAAADI. V shed 2 bases and J 6 bases; nucleotides not matched to a gene: 9. The CDR3 has 16 residues. CDR3 amino acids: CASSETAGVGGNEQFF. The CDR3 DNA reads TGCGCCAGCAGTGAGACAGCGGGAGTTGGGGGCAATGAGCAGTTCTTC.

This chain joins TRBV5-1 and TRBJ2-5; D possibly corresponds to TRBD1 (6 bases). Germline assignment: CDR1 SGHRS and CDR2 YFSETQ. V was clipped by 4 bases and J by 4 bases, with 23 bases between them. This CDR3 contains 17 residues. The CDR3 is CASSPIVPGQLLETQYF. The CDR3 region has the DNA TGCGCCAGCAGCCCTATCGTCCCCGGACAGCTATTAGAGACCCAGTACTTC.

This chain joins TRBV20-1 and TRBJ2-7, with D perhaps matching TRBD1 (7 bases). V was trimmed by 5 bases and J by 2 bases, leaving 16 bases between them. This CDR3 region has 14 residues. Looked up from germline, CDR1 is DFQATT and CDR2 is SNEGSKA (reference sequence). CDR3 sequence reads: CSAPGTAGPYEQYF. The CDR3, as DNA: TGCAGTGCTCCCGGGACAGCGGGCCCCTACGAGCAGTACTTC.

The rearrangement uses TRBV2 and TRBJ2-4; D is uncertain. V lost 8 bases and J lost 1, with 12 bases in between. Germline lookup yields CDR1 SNHLY and CDR2 FYNNEI. The CDR3 is 14 residues long. CDR3 coding DNA: TGTGCCAGCCGGGTTGGACCTGCCAAAAACATTCAGTACTTC. This sequence encodes CASRVGPAKNIQYF.

This CDR3 is CASSYQGTAGETQYF. In DNA, the CDR3 is TGTGCCAGCAGTTACCAGGGTACCGCGGGGGAGACCCAGTACTTC. V is TRBV6-2 or TRBV6-3 and J is TRBJ2-5, with D possibly TRBD2 on 6 matching bases. Germline V lookup: CDR1 MNHEY, CDR2 SVGEGT. CDR3 length: 15 residues. The V gene lost 2 bases and the J gene lost 5 bases, with 15 bases spanning the gap.

This clonotype was seen just once. J is TRBJ2-1 and V is TRBV11-3; 10 nucleotides line up with TRBD2. The CDR3 runs 15 residues. In germline, CDR1 is SGHNT, CDR2 YENEEA. With 5 bases clipped from V and 5 bases from J, the junction kept 6 bases outside the gene matches. CDR3 nucleotides: TGTGCCAGCAGCAAACTAGCGGGACGGGACAATGAGCAGTTCTTC. Its translation: CASSKLAGRDNEQFF. Complete variable domain (other parts from reference TRBV11-3 and TRBJ2-1): EAGVVQSPRYKIIEKKQPVAFWCNPISGHNTLYWYLQNLGQGPELLIRYENEEAVDDSQLPKDRFSAERLKGVDSTLKIQPAELGDSAVYLCASSKLAGRDNEQFFGPGTRLTVL.

This clonotype was found a few times. The CDR3 protein is CASRLGTGATNEKLFF. CDR3 nucleotide sequence: TGCGCCAGCAGGCTCGGGACAGGGGCAACTAATGAAAAACTGTTTTTT. The V and J genes are TRBV4-1 and TRBJ1-4, with TRBD1 identical over 10 bases. The CDR3 consists of 16 residues. Trimming took 6 bases from V and 0 from J; bases not matched to a gene: 4. Germline V lookup: CDR1 MGHRA, CDR2 YSYEKL.